Listed below are T cell receptor beta chains from one sample, sequenced in a study of T cells in Graves' hyperthyroidism and ophthalmopathy. TCRdb used MiXCR to reprocess the multiplex PCR reads, holding one entry per CDR3 protein. Of hundreds of thousands of distinct CDR3 sequences listed, 15% are singletons. The sample consisted of blood. The origin of the receptors is a woman in her 30s with Graves' hyperthyroidism. Both conserved end residues are part of each CDR3. D genes are given only for firm matches. The listing skips clone size in some rows; elsewhere it reads once, few, many or a size class.

V: TRBV4-1
D: .
J: TRBJ2-3
size: few
CDR3: CASSQDPLTDTQYF
DNA: TGCGCCAGCAGCCAAGATCCCCTCACAGATACGCAGTATTTT

V: TRBV27
D: .
J: TRBJ1-5
size: .
CDR3: CASSRQVFGPQHF
DNA: TGTGCCAGCAGCCGACAGGTTTTCGGGCCCCAGCATTTT

V: TRBV28
D: .
J: TRBJ2-7
size: many
CDR3: CASSPDTCSSYEQYF
DNA: TGTGCCAGCAGCCCCGACACGTGCAGCTCCTACGAGCAGTACTTC

V: TRBV6-1
D: .
J: TRBJ1-1
size: few
CDR3: CASSHYQGGNTEAFF
DNA: TGTGCCAGCAGCCACTACCAGGGAGGAAACACTGAAGCTTTCTTT

V: TRBV3-1
D: TRBD1
J: TRBJ2-7
size: many
CDR3: CASRPAGTEAYEQYF
DNA: TGTGCCAGCAGACCCGCCGGGACAGAAGCCTACGAGCAGTACTTC

V: TRBV9
D: TRBD1
J: TRBJ2-1
size: many
CDR3: CASSSPGQGRYEQFF
DNA: TGTGCCAGCAGTTCCCCGGGACAGGGACGGTATGAGCAGTTCTTC

V: TRBV19
D: .
J: TRBJ1-5
size: few
CDR3: CAQGGAGYRPQHF
DNA: TGTGCACAAGGCGGGGCAGGTTATCGGCCCCAGCATTTT

V: TRBV27
D: TRBD1
J: TRBJ1-4
size: .
CDR3: CASSLRGQGWEKLFF
DNA: TGTGCCAGCAGTTTACGAGGACAGGGTTGGGAAAAACTGTTTTTT

V: TRBV20-1
D: TRBD1
J: TRBJ1-6
size: .
CDR3: CSARVLLGQGVSPLHF
DNA: TGCAGTGCTAGAGTACTCCTCGGACAGGGGGTTTCACCCCTCCACTTT

V: TRBV3-1
D: TRBD1
J: TRBJ1-2
size: many
CDR3: CASSPWGQAGYTF
DNA: TGTGCCAGCAGCCCCTGGGGACAGGCTGGCTACACCTTC

V: TRBV28
D: TRBD1
J: TRBJ2-1
size: many
CDR3: CASSELRQGGNEQFF
DNA: TGTGCCAGCAGTGAACTAAGACAGGGCGGCAATGAGCAGTTCTTC

V: TRBV5-1
D: TRBD1
J: TRBJ1-2
size: many
CDR3: CASSLETGKGYTF
DNA: TGCGCCAGCAGCTTGGAGACAGGGAAGGGCTACACCTTC

V: TRBV2
D: .
J: TRBJ2-5
size: .
CDR3: CASSDGVETQYF
DNA: TGTGCCAGCAGTGATGGGGTTGAGACCCAGTACTTC

V: TRBV27
D: TRBD1
J: TRBJ2-5
size: many
CDR3: CASRTSPRTGKETQYF
DNA: TGTGCCAGCAGAACCAGCCCCAGGACAGGGAAAGAGACCCAGTACTTC

V: TRBV7-9
D: .
J: TRBJ2-5
size: many
CDR3: CASSLGGGFGQETQYF
DNA: TGTGCCAGCAGCTTAGGTGGGGGTTTCGGCCAAGAGACCCAGTACTTC

V: TRBV9
D: .
J: TRBJ1-1
size: many
CDR3: CASSAAGEVSGAFF
DNA: TGTGCCAGCAGCGCGGCGGGGGAGGTCTCCGGAGCTTTCTTT

V: TRBV28
D: .
J: TRBJ2-2
size: many
CDR3: CASIGGNTGELFF
DNA: TGTGCCAGCATTGGCGGGAACACCGGGGAGCTGTTTTTT

V: TRBV6-1
D: TRBD2
J: TRBJ2-2
size: few
CDR3: CATMRGLAGGGTGELFF
DNA: TGTGCCACCATGAGGGGACTAGCGGGAGGTGGAACCGGGGAGCTGTTTTTT

V: TRBV24-1
D: TRBD2
J: TRBJ2-3
size: many
CDR3: CATSDPAGEDTDTQYF
DNA: TGTGCCACCAGTGATCCAGCGGGAGAGGACACAGATACGCAGTATTTT

V: TRBV29-1
D: .
J: TRBJ2-2
size: few
CDR3: CSVGLADTGELFF
DNA: TGCAGCGTTGGGCTGGCGGACACCGGGGAGCTGTTTTTT

V: TRBV9
D: .
J: TRBJ1-2
size: .
CDR3: CASSLGGSVIGYTF
DNA: TGTGCCAGCAGCTTAGGCGGTAGTGTGATAGGCTACACCTTC

V: TRBV30
D: TRBD2
J: TRBJ2-5
size: few
CDR3: CAWSVQREYETQYF
DNA: TGTGCCTGGAGTGTACAGCGGGAGTATGAGACCCAGTACTTC

V: TRBV2
D: TRBD1
J: TRBJ1-6
size: .
CDR3: CASSFGQGNSPLHF
DNA: TGTGCCAGCAGTTTTGGACAGGGGAATTCACCCCTCCACTTT

V: TRBV6-1
D: TRBD2
J: TRBJ2-1
size: .
CDR3: CASSDLAAYNEQFF
DNA: TGTGCCAGCAGTGATCTAGCGGCCTACAATGAGCAGTTCTTC

V: TRBV7-2
D: .
J: TRBJ2-3
size: .
CDR3: CASSSPGGVRGVYGDTQYF
DNA: TGTGCCAGCAGCTCGCCCGGGGGTGTGAGGGGGGTTTATGGAGATACGCAGTATTTT

V: TRBV5-1
D: TRBD2
J: TRBJ2-1
size: many
CDR3: CASSLIGYTSGRTSSYNEQFF
DNA: TGCGCCAGCAGCTTGATAGGGTATACTAGCGGGAGGACTAGCTCCTACAATGAGCAGTTCTTC

V: TRBV20-1
D: TRBD1
J: TRBJ2-5
size: many
CDR3: CSAPHRQGQQETQYF
DNA: TGCAGTGCTCCTCACCGACAGGGGCAACAAGAGACCCAGTACTTC

V: TRBV4-1
D: TRBD1
J: TRBJ1-1
size: .
CDR3: CASSRGQGASNTEAFF
DNA: TGCGCCAGCAGCCGCGGACAGGGGGCCTCGAACACTGAAGCTTTCTTT

V: TRBV28
D: TRBD2
J: TRBJ2-3
size: many
CDR3: CASSLTSGLSSTDTQYF
DNA: TGTGCCAGCAGCCTTACTAGCGGCCTATCTTCCACAGATACGCAGTATTTT

V: TRBV30
D: TRBD2
J: TRBJ2-5
size: .
CDR3: CAWSPTGGVGGTQYF
DNA: TGTGCCTGGAGTCCAACGGGGGGAGTGGGAGGGACCCAGTACTTC

V: TRBV20-1
D: .
J: TRBJ1-4
size: .
CDR3: CSVNRDKDEKLFF
DNA: TGCAGTGTTAACCGGGACAAAGATGAAAAACTGTTTTTT

V: TRBV20-1
D: .
J: TRBJ1-5
size: many
CDR3: CSARDYSNQPQHF
DNA: TGCAGTGCTAGAGATTATAGCAATCAGCCCCAGCATTTT

V: TRBV29-1
D: TRBD2
J: TRBJ2-1
size: .
CDR3: CSSAGTRGMNEQFF
DNA: TGCAGCTCGGCCGGGACTAGAGGTATGAATGAGCAGTTCTTC

V: TRBV5-1
D: TRBD1
J: TRBJ2-7
size: many
CDR3: CATGRDRGDDEQYF
DNA: TGCGCCACCGGCCGAGACAGGGGCGACGACGAGCAGTACTTC